A single sample is the source of the 8 T cell receptor beta chains below, sequenced in a study of blood T cell repertoires in COVID-19. The repertoire was sequenced with immunoSEQ multiplex PCR; TCRdb's copy has only in-frame clones and lacks some. The repertoire holds 150,000 to 200,000 clones, with about 87% as singletons. Sequencing input: peripheral blood. These receptor sequences come from a man aged 35 to 55 with active or convalescent COVID-19.

A few counts support this clone. The V gene is TRBV2, the J gene TRBJ2-3; 9 bases agree with TRBD2. Trimming at V came to 1 base and at J to 5 bases, leaving 16 bases not matched to a gene. The germline V gene has CDR1 SNHLY and CDR2 FYNNEI. The CDR3 covers 19 residues. DNA of the CDR3: TGTGCCAGCAGTGAAGGTTTCCCCTTTGGGGCGGGGGGGCGAGATACGCAGTATTTT. Translated, it gives CASSEGFPFGAGGRDTQYF.

The rearrangement uses TRBV6-1 and TRBJ1-2; 7 nucleotides match TRBD1. V dropped 1 base and J dropped 8; count of bases not matched to a gene: 7. Looked up from germline, CDR1 is MNHNS and CDR2 is SASEGT. The CDR3 totals 14 residues. CDR3 coding DNA: TGTGCCAGCAGTGAAGGACAGGGATTCCGGGGCTACACCTTC. It encodes CASSEGQGFRGYTF.

The gene calls are TRBV6-5 and TRBJ1-2; 10 bases match TRBD1. V shed 3 bases, J shed 0 bases, and the junction held 1 base outside the gene matches. CDR3 length equals 15 residues. CDR1 is MNHEY and CDR2 is SVGAGI in the germline V gene. Here the CDR3 DNA reads TGTGCCAGCAGTTATGGGACAGGGGCTAACTATGGCTACACCTTC. Translated: CASSYGTGANYGYTF.

The J gene is TRBJ2-7, the V gene TRBV7-2; 10 positions match TRBD1. V trimming: 3 bases; J trimming: 2 bases; junction bases outside the gene matches: 1. CDR3 length equals 14 residues. The germline CDR1 and CDR2 sequences are SGHTA and FQGNSA. CDR3 residues: CASSLGQGTYEQYF. The CDR3, as DNA: TGTGCCAGCAGCTTGGGACAGGGGACCTACGAGCAGTACTTC.

The V and J genes are TRBV11-2 and TRBJ2-3; TRBD2 matches 10 bases. The germline V gene encodes CDR1 SGHAT and CDR2 FQNNGV. J gave up 6 bases and V 4 bases, and 7 bases lay outside the gene matches. The CDR3 sequence is 15 residues long. CDR3 amino acids: CASSSSSGGGDTQYF. In DNA form, the CDR3 reads TGTGCCAGCAGCTCCTCTAGCGGGGGAGGGGATACGCAGTATTTT.

This clone came up once. The genes are TRBV6-6 and TRBJ2-3, with D possibly TRBD1 on 6 matching bases. CDR1 MNHNY and CDR2 SVGAGI come from the germline V gene (reference sequence). The CDR3 runs 15 residues. The ends were cut back, 2 bases at V and 2 bases at J, with 11 bases in the middle. CDR3 nucleotides: TGTGCCAGCAGTTACGGGCAGGGGAACACAGATACGCAGTATTTT. Amino acid sequence: CASSYGQGNTDTQYF.

CDR3 sequence: CASSEVRGFTEAFF. CDR3 nucleotides: TGCGCCAGCAGTGAGGTTCGGGGGTTCACTGAAGCTTTCTTT. The V gene is TRBV10-2, the J gene TRBJ1-1; weak D call: TRBD1 (5 bases). CDR3 length: 14 residues. Germline V gene sequence: CDR1 WSHSY, CDR2 SAAADI. Trimming shortened V by 2 bases and J by 4 bases, and 11 bases separated the two germline ends.

The chain couples TRBV19 to TRBJ1-1, with TRBD1 identical over 8 bases. The J segment lost 1 base and the V segment lost 9 bases, leaving 4 bases of the junction unmatched. In germline, CDR1 is LNHDA, CDR2 SQIVND (reference sequence). This CDR3 spans 13 amino acids. CDR3 sequence: CASSTGANTEAFF. The CDR3, as DNA: TGTGCCAGCTCGACAGGGGCGAACACTGAAGCTTTCTTT.